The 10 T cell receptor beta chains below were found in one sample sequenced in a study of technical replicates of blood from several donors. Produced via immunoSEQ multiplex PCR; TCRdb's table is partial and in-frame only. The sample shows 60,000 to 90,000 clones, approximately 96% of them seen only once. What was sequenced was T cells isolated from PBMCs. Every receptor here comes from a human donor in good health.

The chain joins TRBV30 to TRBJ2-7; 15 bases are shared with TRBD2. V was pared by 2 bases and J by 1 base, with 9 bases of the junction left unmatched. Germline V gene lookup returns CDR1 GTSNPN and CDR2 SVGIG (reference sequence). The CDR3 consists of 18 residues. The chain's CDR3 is CAWSYRTGLAGGSYEQYF. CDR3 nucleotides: TGTGCCTGGAGTTACCGAACGGGACTAGCGGGGGGATCCTACGAGCAGTACTTC.

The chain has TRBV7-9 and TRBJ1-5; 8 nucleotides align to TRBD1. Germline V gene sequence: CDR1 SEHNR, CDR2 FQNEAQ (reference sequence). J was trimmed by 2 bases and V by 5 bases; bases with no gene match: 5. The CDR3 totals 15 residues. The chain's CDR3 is CASSPTTGGNQPQHF. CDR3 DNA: TGTGCCAGCAGCCCAACGACAGGGGGCAATCAGCCCCAGCATTTT.

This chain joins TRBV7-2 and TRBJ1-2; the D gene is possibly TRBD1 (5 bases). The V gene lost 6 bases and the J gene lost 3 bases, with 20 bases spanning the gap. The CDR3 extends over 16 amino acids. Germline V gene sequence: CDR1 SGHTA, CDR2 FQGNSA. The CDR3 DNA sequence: TGTGCCAGCAGTCCCGCAGGAGGGAGGGGAGACTATGGCTACACCTTC. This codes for CASSPAGGRGDYGYTF.

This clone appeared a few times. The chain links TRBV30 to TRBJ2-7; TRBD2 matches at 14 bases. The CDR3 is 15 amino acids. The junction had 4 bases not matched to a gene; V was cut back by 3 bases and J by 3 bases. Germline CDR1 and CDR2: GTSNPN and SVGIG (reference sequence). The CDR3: CAWSAGLAGGYEQYF. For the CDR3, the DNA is TGTGCCTGGAGCGCCGGACTAGCGGGGGGCTACGAGCAGTACTTC.

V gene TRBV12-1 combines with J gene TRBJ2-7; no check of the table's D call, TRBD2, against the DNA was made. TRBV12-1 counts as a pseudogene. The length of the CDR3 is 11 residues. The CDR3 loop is CASSSRYEQYF. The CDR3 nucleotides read TGTGCCAGCAGCTCGCGCTACGAGCAGTACTTC.

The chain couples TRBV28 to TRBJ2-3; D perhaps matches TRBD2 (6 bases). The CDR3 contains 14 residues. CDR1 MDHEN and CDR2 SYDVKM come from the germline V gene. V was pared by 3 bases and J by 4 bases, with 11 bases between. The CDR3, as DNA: TGTGCCAGCAGTTTTGGAGGGAGATCAGATACGCAGTATTTT. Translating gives CASSFGGRSDTQYF.

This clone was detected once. The CDR3 DNA is TGCGCCAGCAGCCAAGCGGGGACAGGAGGGCAGCCCCAGCATTTT. Amino acid sequence: CASSQAGTGGQPQHF. The chain uses TRBV4-1 and TRBJ1-5, with 8 bases lining up with TRBD1. The V and J ends lost 1 base and 7 bases, in that order; junction bases with no gene match: 6. The length of the CDR3 is 15 residues. From germline, CDR1 is MGHRA and CDR2 YSYEKL.

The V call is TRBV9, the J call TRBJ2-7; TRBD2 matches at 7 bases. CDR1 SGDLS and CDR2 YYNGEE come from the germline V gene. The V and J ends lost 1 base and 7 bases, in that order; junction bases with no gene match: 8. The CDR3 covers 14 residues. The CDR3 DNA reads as TGTGCCAGCAGCGTACTAGCGGACCCTAGAGAGCAGTACTTC. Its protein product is CASSVLADPREQYF.

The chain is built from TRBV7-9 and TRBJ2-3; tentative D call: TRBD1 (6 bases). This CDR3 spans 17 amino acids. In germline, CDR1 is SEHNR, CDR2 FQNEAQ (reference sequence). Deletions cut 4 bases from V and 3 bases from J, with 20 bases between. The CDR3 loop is CASSWGLGFQGTDTQYF. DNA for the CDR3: TGTGCCAGCAGCTGGGGGCTCGGCTTCCAAGGGACAGATACGCAGTATTTT.

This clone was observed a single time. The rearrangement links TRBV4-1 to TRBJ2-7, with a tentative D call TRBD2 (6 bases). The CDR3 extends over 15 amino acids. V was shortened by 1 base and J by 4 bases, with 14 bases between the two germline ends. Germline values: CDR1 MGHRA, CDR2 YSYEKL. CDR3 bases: TGCGCCAGCAGCCAAGTCGCTAGCGTAACATACGAGCAGTACTTC. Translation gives CASSQVASVTYEQYF.